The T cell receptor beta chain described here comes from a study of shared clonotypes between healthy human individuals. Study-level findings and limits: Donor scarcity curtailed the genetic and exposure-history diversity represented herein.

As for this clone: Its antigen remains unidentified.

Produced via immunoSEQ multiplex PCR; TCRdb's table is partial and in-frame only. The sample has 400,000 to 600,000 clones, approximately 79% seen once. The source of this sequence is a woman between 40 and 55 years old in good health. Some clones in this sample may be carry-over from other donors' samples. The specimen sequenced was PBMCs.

The CDR3 is CASSFLGSNTEAFF. CDR3 DNA sequence: TGTGCCAGCAGTTTTCTGGGGTCGAACACTGAAGCTTTCTTT. The chain combines TRBV27 with TRBJ1-1, with D unresolved. V was trimmed by 3 bases and J by 1 base, leaving 9 bases between them. The CDR3 extends over 14 amino acids. Germline V gene data show CDR1 as MNHEY and CDR2 as SMNVEV (reference sequence).